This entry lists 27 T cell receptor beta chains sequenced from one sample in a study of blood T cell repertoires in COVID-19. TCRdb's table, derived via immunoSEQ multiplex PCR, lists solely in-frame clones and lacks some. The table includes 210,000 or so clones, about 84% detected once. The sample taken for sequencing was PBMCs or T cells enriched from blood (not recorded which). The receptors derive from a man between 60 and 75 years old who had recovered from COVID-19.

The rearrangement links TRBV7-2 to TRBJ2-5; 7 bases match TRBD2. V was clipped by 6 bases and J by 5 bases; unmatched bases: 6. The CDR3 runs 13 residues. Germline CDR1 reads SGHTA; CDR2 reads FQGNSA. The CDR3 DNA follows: TGTGCCAGCAGTCGAGCGGGGTTGGAGACCCAGTACTTC. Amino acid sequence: CASSRAGLETQYF.

CDR3 DNA sequence: TGTGCCAGCAGTTACGGAGCGGGGCCCACAGATACGCAGTATTTT. The encoded protein is CASSYGAGPTDTQYF. The chain employs TRBV6-5 and TRBJ2-3; TRBD2 matches 7 bases. Trimming removed 2 bases from V and 2 bases from J; junction bases left unmatched: 4. The CDR3 is 15 residues long. Germline CDR1 is MNHEY and CDR2 is SVGAGI.

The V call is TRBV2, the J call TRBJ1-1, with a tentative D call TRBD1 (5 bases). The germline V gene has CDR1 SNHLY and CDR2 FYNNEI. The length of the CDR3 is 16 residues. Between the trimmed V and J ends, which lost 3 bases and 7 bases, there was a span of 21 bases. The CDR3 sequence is CASSEQGLAAQNEAFF. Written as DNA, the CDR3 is TGTGCCAGCAGTGAGCAGGGATTGGCGGCTCAAAATGAAGCTTTCTTT.

CDR3 in DNA: TGCGCCAGCAGCTTCGGACACACCAACTATGGCTACACCTTC. This codes for CASSFGHTNYGYTF. The chain joins TRBV5-1 to TRBJ1-2, with a weak D call TRBD1 (5 bases). CDR3 length: 14 residues. V lost 2 bases and J 2 bases, leaving 10 bases between the germline ends. Looked up from germline, CDR1 is SGHRS and CDR2 is YFSETQ.

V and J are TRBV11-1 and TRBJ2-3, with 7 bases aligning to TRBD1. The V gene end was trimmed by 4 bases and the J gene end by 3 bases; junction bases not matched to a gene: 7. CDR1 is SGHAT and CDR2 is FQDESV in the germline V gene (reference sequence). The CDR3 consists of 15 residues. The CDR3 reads CASSSTGFGTDTQYF. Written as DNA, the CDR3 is TGTGCCAGCAGCTCGACAGGGTTTGGTACAGATACGCAGTATTTT.

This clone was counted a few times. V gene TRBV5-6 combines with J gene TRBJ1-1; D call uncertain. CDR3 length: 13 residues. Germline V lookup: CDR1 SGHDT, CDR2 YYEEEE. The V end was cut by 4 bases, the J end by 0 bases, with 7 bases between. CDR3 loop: CASSPTLNTEAFF. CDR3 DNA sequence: TGTGCCAGCAGCCCGACACTGAACACTGAAGCTTTCTTT.

The CDR3 protein is CASRSDRGWNQPQHF. CDR3 DNA sequence: TGTGCCAGCAGATCTGACAGGGGGTGGAATCAGCCCCAGCATTTT. The rearrangement links TRBV5-6 to TRBJ1-5; 9 bases are shared with TRBD1. The length of the CDR3 is 15 residues. Germline trimming cut 5 bases from V and 4 bases from J; bases unmatched to any gene: 7. Germline values: CDR1 SGHDT, CDR2 YYEEEE.

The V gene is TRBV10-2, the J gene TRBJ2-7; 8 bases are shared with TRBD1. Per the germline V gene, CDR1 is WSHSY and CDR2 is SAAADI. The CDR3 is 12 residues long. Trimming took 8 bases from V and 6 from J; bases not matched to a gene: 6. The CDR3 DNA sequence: TGCGCCAGCGGACAGGGCAACGGCGAGCAGTACTTC. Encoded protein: CASGQGNGEQYF.

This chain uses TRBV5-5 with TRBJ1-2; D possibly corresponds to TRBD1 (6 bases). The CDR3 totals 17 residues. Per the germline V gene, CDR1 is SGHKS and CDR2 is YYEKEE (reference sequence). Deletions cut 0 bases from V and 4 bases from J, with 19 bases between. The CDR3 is CASSLAPPGGVGYGYTF. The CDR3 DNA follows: TGTGCCAGCAGCTTGGCCCCACCGGGGGGCGTTGGCTATGGCTACACCTTC.

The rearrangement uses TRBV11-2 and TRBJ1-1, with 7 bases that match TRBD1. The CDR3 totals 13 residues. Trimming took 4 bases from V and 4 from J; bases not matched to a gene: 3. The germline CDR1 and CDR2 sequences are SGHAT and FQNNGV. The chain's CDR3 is CASSWGTVTEAFF. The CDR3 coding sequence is TGTGCCAGCAGCTGGGGGACAGTCACTGAAGCTTTCTTT.

CDR3 in amino acids: CASSPTGSGELFF. The CDR3 DNA sequence: TGTGCCAGCAGCCCCACAGGGTCCGGGGAGCTGTTTTTT. This chain joins TRBV6-5 and TRBJ2-2; weak D call: TRBD1 (6 bases). CDR1 and CDR2 (germline): MNHEY, SVGAGI. This CDR3 has 13 amino acids. V lost 6 bases, J lost 6 bases, and 11 bases lay in between.

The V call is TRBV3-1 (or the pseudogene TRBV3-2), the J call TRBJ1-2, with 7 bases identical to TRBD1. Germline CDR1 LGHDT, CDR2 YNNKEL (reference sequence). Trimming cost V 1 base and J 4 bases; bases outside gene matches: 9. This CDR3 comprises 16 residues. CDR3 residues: CASSQAATGLIYGYTF. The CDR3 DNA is TGTGCCAGCAGCCAAGCGGCGACAGGGTTGATCTATGGCTACACCTTC.

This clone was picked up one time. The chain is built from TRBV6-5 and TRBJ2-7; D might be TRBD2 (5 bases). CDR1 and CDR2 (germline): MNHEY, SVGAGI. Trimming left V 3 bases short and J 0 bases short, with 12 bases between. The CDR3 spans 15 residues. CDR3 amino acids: CASSYGQAGSYEQYF. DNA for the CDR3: TGTGCCAGCAGTTATGGTCAGGCGGGCTCCTACGAGCAGTACTTC.

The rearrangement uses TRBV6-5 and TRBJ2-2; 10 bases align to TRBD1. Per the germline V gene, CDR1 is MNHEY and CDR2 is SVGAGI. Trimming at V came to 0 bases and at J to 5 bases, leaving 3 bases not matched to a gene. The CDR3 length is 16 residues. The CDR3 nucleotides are TGTGCCAGCAGTTACTCGGACAGGGGGAAGACCGGGGAGCTGTTTTTT. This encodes CASSYSDRGKTGELFF.

The CDR3 nucleotides are TGTGCCAGCAGCCCCTTTGGCAGGGGCCTCTACGAGCAGTACTTC. This sequence encodes CASSPFGRGLYEQYF. The genes are TRBV7-2 and TRBJ2-7; a weak D match, TRBD1 (6 bases). The CDR3 contains 15 residues. V was shortened by 5 bases and J by 3 bases, with 17 bases between the two germline ends. The germline V gene encodes CDR1 SGHTA and CDR2 FQGNSA.

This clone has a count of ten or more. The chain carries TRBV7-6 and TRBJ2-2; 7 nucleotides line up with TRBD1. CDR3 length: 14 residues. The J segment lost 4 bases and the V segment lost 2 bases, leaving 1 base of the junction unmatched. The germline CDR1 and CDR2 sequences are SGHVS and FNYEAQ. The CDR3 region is CASSLSGGTGELFF. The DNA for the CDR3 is TGTGCCAGCAGCTTATCAGGGGGCACCGGGGAGCTGTTTTTT.

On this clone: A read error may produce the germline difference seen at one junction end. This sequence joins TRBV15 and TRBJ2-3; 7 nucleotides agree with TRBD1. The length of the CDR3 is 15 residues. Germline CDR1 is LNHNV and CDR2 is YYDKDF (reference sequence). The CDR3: CATRAGAWGTVTQYF. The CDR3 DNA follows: TGTGCCACCAGGGCCGGGGCTTGGGGGACAGTTACGCAGTATTTT.

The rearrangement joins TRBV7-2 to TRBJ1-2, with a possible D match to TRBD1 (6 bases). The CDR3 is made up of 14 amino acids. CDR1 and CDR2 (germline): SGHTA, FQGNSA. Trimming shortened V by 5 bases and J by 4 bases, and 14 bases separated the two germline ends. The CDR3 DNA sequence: TGTGCCAGCAGCCCCCAGACAGGAACCTATGGCTACACCTTC. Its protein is CASSPQTGTYGYTF.

The CDR3 loop is CASSMDRVNEKLFF. The CDR3 region has the DNA TGTGCCAGCAGCATGGACAGGGTAAATGAAAAACTGTTTTTT. V gene TRBV6-5 combines with J gene TRBJ1-4; 8 nucleotides align to TRBD1. Germline trimming cut 6 bases from V and 5 bases from J; bases unmatched to any gene: 5. The CDR3 covers 14 residues. Germline lookup yields CDR1 MNHEY and CDR2 SVGAGI.

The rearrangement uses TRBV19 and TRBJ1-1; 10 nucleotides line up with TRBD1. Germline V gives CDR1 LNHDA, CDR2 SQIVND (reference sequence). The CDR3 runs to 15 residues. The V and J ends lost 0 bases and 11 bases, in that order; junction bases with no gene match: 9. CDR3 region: CASSIDLYGTGAAFF. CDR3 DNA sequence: TGTGCCAGTAGTATAGATCTTTACGGGACAGGGGCGGCTTTCTTT.

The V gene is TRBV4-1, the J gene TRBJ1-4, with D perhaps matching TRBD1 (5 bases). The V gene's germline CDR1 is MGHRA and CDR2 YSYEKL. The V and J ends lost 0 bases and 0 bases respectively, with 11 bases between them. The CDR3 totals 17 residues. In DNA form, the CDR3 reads TGCGCCAGCAGCCAAGACGATACAGGCCCAACTAATGAAAAACTGTTTTTT. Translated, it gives CASSQDDTGPTNEKLFF.

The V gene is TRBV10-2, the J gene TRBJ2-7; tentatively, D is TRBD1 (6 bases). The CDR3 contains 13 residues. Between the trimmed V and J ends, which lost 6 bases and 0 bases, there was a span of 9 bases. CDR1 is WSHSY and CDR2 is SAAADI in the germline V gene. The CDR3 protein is CASSRDTSYEQYF. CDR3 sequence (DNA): TGCGCCAGCAGCCGGGACACCTCCTACGAGCAGTACTTC.

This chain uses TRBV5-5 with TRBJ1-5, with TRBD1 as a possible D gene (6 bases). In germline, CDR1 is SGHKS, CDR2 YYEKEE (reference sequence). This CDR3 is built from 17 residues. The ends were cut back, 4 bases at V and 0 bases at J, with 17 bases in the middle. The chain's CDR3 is CASSPAGTLYSNQPQHF. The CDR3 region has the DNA TGTGCCAGCAGCCCAGCCGGGACACTTTATAGCAATCAGCCCCAGCATTTT.

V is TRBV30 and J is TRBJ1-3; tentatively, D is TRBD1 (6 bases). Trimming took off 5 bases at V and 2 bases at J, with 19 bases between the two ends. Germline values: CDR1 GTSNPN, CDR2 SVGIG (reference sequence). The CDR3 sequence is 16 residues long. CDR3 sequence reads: CAWDPTRRGPGNTIYF. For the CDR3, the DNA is TGTGCCTGGGACCCAACTCGCAGGGGACCTGGAAACACCATATATTTT.

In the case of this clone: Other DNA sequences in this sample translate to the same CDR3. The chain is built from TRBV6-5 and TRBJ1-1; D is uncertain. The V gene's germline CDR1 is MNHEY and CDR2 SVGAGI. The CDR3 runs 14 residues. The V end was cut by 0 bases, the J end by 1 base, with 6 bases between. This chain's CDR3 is CASSYSGGNTEAFF. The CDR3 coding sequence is TGTGCCAGCAGTTACTCCGGCGGGAACACTGAAGCTTTCTTT.

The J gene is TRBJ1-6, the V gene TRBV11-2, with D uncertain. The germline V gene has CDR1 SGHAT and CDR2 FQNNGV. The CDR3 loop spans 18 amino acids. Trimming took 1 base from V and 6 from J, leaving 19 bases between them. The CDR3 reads CASSLVGGSQGINSPLHF. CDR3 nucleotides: TGTGCCAGCAGCTTAGTAGGAGGGTCTCAAGGGATTAATTCACCCCTCCACTTT.

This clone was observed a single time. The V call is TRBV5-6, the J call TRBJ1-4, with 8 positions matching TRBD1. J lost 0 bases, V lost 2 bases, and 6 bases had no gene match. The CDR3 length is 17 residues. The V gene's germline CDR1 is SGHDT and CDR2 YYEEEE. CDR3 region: CASSFRDRPATNEKLFF. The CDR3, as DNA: TGTGCCAGCAGCTTCCGGGACAGGCCTGCAACTAATGAAAAACTGTTTTTT.